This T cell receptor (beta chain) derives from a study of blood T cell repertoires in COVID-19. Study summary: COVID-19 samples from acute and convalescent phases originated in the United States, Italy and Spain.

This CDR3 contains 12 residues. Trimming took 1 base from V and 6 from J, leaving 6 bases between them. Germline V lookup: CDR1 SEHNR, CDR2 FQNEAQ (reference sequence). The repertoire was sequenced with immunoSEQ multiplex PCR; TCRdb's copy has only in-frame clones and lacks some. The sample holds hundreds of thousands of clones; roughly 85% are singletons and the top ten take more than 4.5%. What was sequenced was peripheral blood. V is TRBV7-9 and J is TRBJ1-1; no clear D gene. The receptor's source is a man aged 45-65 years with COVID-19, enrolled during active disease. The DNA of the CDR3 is TGTGCCAGCAGCTTAGATCCCTCTGAAGCTTTCTTT. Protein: CASSLDPSEAFF. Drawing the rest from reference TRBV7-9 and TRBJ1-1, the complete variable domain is DTGVSQNPRHKITKRGQNVTFRCDPISEHNRLYWYRQTLGQGPEFLTYFQNEAQLEKSRLLSDRFSAERPKGSFSTLEIQRTEQGDSAMYLCASSLDPSEAFFGQGTRLTVV.